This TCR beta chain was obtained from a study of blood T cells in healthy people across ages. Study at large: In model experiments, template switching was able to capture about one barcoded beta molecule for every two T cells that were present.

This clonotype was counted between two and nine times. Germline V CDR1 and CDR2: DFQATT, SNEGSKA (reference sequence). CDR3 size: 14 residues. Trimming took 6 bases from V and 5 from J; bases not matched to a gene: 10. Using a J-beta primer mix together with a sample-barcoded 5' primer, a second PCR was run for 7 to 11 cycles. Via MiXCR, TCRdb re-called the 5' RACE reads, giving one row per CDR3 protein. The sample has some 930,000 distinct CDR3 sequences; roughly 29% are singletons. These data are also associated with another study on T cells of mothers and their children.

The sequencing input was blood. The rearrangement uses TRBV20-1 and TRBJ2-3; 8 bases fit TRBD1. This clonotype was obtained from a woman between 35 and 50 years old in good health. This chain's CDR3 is CSAHGQGRGDTQYF. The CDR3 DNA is TGCAGTGCACATGGACAGGGTCGAGGAGATACGCAGTATTTT.